A single sample is the source of the 14 T cell receptor beta chains below, sequenced in a study of T cells expressing NK-cell markers. With the 5' RACE reads reprocessed, TCRdb shows one record per CDR3 protein and no DNA. The table counts about 380,000 distinct CDR3 sequences; 5.2% lies in the top ten. Material for sequencing was blood T cells: a sorted CD56 or NKG2C T cell subset, CD4+ or CD8+ T cells, or bulk PBMC T cells (not recorded which). The receptors stem from a man aged 18-75 years in good health.

This rearrangement joins TRBV5-1 to TRBJ2-5; TCRdb indicates TRBD1, and absent DNA this call remains unverified. This CDR3 region has 12 residues. CDR1 is SGHRS, CDR2 YFSETQ, per germline. The CDR3 loop reads CASSSGVETQYF.

This chain links TRBV24-1 with TRBJ2-3; as DNA is missing, the TRBD1 call by TCRdb cannot be tested. The CDR3 covers 16 residues. Looked up from germline, CDR1 is KGHDR and CDR2 is SFDVKD. Here the CDR3 reads CATSEGLGTSTDTQYF.

The rearrangement joins TRBV4-1 to TRBJ2-2. From germline, CDR1 is MGHRA and CDR2 YSYEKL. The CDR3 totals 15 residues. CDR3 residues: CASSHSDHITGELFF.

V gene TRBV7-8 combines with J gene TRBJ1-4; the D call of TRBD1 rests on TCRdb alone, since no DNA is present to check it. CDR1 SGHVS and CDR2 FQNEAQ come from the germline V gene. This CDR3 is built from 14 residues. The CDR3 spells CASSRGGRERKLFF.

The chain carries TRBV5-1 and TRBJ2-2; TCRdb indicates TRBD2, and absent DNA this call remains unverified. The germline CDR1 and CDR2 sequences are SGHRS and YFSETQ. This CDR3 region has 19 residues. CDR3 loop: CASSDPGLAGVSWTGELFF.

V is TRBV3-1 and J is TRBJ2-1; TCRdb's D gene call, TRBD1, goes unchecked for lack of DNA. Germline values: CDR1 LGHDT, CDR2 YNNKEL (reference sequence). The CDR3 extends over 14 amino acids. CDR3 loop: CASSHRGGGGEQFF.

V gene TRBV2 combines with J gene TRBJ1-2; there is no DNA to check the TCRdb D call of TRBD1. The CDR3 covers 12 residues. The V gene's germline CDR1 is SNHLY and CDR2 FYNNEI. CDR3 residues: CASNSGNYGYTF. Filled out from reference TRBV2 and TRBJ1-2, the complete variable domain reads EPEVTQTPSHQVTQMGQEVILRCVPISNHLYFYWYRQILGQKVEFLVSFYNNEISEKSEIFDDQFSVERPDGSNFTLKIRSTKLEDSAMYFCASNSGNYGYTFGSGTRLTVV.

The J gene is TRBJ1-5, the V gene TRBV6-1; the D call from TCRdb, TRBD1, cannot be confirmed without DNA. CDR1 is MNHNS, CDR2 SASEGT, per germline. CDR3 size: 15 residues. The CDR3 is CASSAGTGNVKPQHF.

This chain connects TRBV19 to TRBJ2-7; TCRdb picks TRBD1, but there is no DNA to check that call. Germline CDR1 and CDR2: LNHDA and SQIVND (reference sequence). The length of the CDR3 is 13 residues. CDR3 in amino acids: CATGQRRGGEQYF.

This chain joins TRBV10-3 and TRBJ2-7; the TCRdb call, TRBD2, lacks DNA for checking. Germline assignment: CDR1 ENHRY and CDR2 SYGVKD. This CDR3 is 18 amino acids long. CDR3: CAISESSSGGPISYEQYF.

The chain combines TRBV20-1 with TRBJ2-1; lacking DNA, the TRBD2 call made by TCRdb goes unchecked. This CDR3 region has 19 residues. Germline CDR1 and CDR2: DFQATT and SNEGSKA (reference sequence). Here the CDR3 reads CSAKPGLAGVYPSYNEQFF.

The chain recombines TRBV20-1 with TRBJ1-5; the TCRdb call, TRBD1, lacks DNA for checking. The CDR3 is 15 amino acids. Germline V lookup: CDR1 DFQATT, CDR2 SNEGSKA (reference sequence). The CDR3 sequence is CSALPGQGSNQPQHF.

The chain carries TRBV6-4 and TRBJ2-2; TCRdb proposes TRBD2, but this gene call is untestable without DNA. The CDR3 runs 20 residues. The germline V gene encodes CDR1 MRHNA and CDR2 SNTAGT. The CDR3 region is CASSNPRGLAGVSNTGELFF.

CDR3 loop: CSVEETTGINTEAFF. The chain has TRBV29-1 and TRBJ1-1; the TCRdb call, TRBD1, lacks DNA for checking. Germline values: CDR1 SQVTM, CDR2 ANQGSEA. There are 15 residues in the CDR3.